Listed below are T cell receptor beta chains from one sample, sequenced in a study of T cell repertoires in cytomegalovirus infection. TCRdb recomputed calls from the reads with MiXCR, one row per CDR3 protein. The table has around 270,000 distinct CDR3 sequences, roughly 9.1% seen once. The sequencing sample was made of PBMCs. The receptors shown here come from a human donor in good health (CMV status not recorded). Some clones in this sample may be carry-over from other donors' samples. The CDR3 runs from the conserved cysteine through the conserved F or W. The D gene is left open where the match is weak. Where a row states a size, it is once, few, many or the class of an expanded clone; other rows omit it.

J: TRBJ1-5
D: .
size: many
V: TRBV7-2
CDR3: CASSQGSWNQPQHF
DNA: TGTGCCAGCAGCCAAGGGAGTTGGAATCAGCCCCAGCATTTT

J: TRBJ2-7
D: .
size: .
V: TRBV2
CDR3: CASSENLGTEQYF
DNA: TGTGCCAGCAGTGAAAATCTGGGGACAGAGCAGTACTTC

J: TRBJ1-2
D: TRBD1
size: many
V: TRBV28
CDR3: CASRVGTGNSNYGYTF
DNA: TGTGCCAGCAGAGTCGGGACAGGGAATTCTAACTATGGCTACACCTTC

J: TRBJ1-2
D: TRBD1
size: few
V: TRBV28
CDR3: CASSLGTVLPPNYGYTF
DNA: TGTGCCAGCAGTTTAGGGACAGTCCTTCCTCCTAACTATGGCTACACCTTC

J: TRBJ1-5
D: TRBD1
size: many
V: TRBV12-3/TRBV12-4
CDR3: CASSLNRGTTQPQHF
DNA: TGTGCCAGCAGTTTGAACAGGGGGACCACGCAGCCCCAGCATTTT

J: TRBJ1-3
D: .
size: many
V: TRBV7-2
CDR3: CASSPSHWDTGNTIYF
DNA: TGTGCCAGCAGCCCCAGCCACTGGGACACTGGAAACACCATATATTTT

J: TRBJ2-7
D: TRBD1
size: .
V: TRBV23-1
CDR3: CASSLLGTGSSEQYF
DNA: TGCGCCAGCAGTCTTCTGGGGACAGGGAGTAGTGAGCAGTACTTC

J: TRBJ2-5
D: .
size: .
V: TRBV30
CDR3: CAWRAGRGQETQYF
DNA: TGTGCCTGGAGAGCGGGCAGGGGGCAAGAGACCCAGTACTTC

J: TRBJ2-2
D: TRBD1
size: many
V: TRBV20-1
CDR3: CSASRQGVTGELFF
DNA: TGCAGTGCCTCCCGGCAGGGGGTCACCGGGGAGCTGTTTTTT

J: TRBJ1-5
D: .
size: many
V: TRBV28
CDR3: CASSPKEGLGNQPQHF
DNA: TGTGCCAGCAGCCCGAAGGAGGGGTTGGGCAATCAGCCCCAGCATTTT

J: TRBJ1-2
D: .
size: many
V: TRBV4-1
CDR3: CASSQEGGAGYGYTF
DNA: TGCGCCAGCAGCCAAGAAGGGGGGGCAGGGTATGGCTACACCTTC

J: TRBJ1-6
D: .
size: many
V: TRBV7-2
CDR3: CASSPEMGSPLHF
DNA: TGTGCCAGCAGCCCCGAGATGGGTTCACCCCTCCACTTT

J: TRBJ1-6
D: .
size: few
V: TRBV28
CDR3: CASSPLTLSYNSPLHF
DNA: TGTGCCAGCAGTCCCCTAACACTCTCCTATAATTCACCCCTCCACTTT

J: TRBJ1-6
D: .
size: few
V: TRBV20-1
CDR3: CSAIRGPDSPLHF
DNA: TGCAGTGCTATCAGGGGCCCGGATTCACCCCTCCACTTT

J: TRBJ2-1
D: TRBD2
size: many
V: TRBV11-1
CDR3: CASSRTRGIPYNEQFF
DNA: TGTGCCAGCTCTCGGACTAGGGGTATTCCCTACAATGAGCAGTTCTTC

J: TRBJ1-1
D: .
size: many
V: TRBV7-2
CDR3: CASSQQALNTEAFF
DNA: TGTGCCAGCAGCCAACAGGCGCTGAACACTGAAGCTTTCTTT

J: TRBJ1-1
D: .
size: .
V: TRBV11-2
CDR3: CASSLSTLNTEAFF
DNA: TGTGCCAGCAGCTTAAGTACGTTGAACACTGAAGCTTTCTTT

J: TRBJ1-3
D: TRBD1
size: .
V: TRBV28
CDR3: CATDRESGNTIYF
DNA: TGTGCCACAGACAGGGAAAGTGGAAACACCATATATTTT

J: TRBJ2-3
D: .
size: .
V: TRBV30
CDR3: CASGTGASTDTQYF
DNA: TGTGCCTCCGGAACGGGGGCTAGCACAGATACGCAGTATTTT

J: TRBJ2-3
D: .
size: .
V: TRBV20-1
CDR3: CSPTGPNHGDTQYF
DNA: TGCAGTCCAACTGGACCTAACCATGGGGATACGCAGTATTTT

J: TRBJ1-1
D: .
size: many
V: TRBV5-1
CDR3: CASSSRARNTEAFF
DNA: TGCGCCAGCAGCTCTCGAGCGCGGAACACTGAAGCTTTCTTT

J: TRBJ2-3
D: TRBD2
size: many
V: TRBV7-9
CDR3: CASSLDRLATTDTQYF
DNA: TGTGCCAGCAGCTTAGACCGACTAGCGACCACAGATACGCAGTATTTT

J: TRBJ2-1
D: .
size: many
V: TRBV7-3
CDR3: CASSRGDYNEQFF
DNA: TGTGCCTCTAGCCGGGGCGACTACAATGAGCAGTTCTTC

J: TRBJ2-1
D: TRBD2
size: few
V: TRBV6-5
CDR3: CASSTLLAGKYNEQFF
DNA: TGTGCCAGCAGCACCCTACTAGCGGGGAAATACAATGAGCAGTTCTTC

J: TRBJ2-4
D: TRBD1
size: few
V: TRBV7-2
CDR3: CASSPAGGKNIQYF
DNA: TGTGCCAGCAGCCCTGCAGGGGGCAAAAACATTCAGTACTTC

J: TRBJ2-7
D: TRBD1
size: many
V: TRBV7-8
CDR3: CASTRGQKYEQYF
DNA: TGTGCCAGCACCCGGGGACAGAAGTACGAGCAGTACTTC

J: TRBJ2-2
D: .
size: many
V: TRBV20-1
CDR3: CSARDPRVAVNTGELFF
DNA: TGCAGTGCTAGAGACCCCCGAGTAGCGGTGAACACCGGGGAGCTGTTTTTT

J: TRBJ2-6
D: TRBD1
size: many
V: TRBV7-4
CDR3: CASSARTGVLSGANVLTF
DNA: TGTGCCAGCAGCGCCCGGACAGGGGTCCTCTCTGGGGCCAACGTCCTGACTTTC

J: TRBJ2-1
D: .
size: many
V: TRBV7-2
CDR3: CATRHQQLSISEQFF
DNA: TGTGCTACCCGGCACCAGCAGCTTAGTATATCTGAGCAGTTCTTC